These 4 T cell receptor beta chains originate from one sample sequenced in a study of blood T cell repertoires in COVID-19. Produced via immunoSEQ multiplex PCR; TCRdb's table is partial and in-frame only. This sample has some 300,000 clones, with approximately 88% found just once. The specimen sequenced was peripheral blood. Receptors originate from a woman aged 25 to 39 who had recovered from COVID-19.

The chain is built from TRBV5-6 and TRBJ2-3; 9 bases map to TRBD1. Germline CDR1 reads SGHDT; CDR2 reads YYEEEE. Germline trimming cut 4 bases from V and 4 bases from J; bases unmatched to any gene: 10. The CDR3 loop spans 16 amino acids. This CDR3 reads CASSPGTGIASDTQYF. CDR3 sequence (DNA): TGTGCCAGCAGCCCGGGGACAGGGATAGCCTCAGATACGCAGTATTTT.

The chain joins TRBV5-1 to TRBJ1-1; the D gene is possibly TRBD1 (5 bases). Germline V CDR1 and CDR2: SGHRS, YFSETQ. V dropped 2 bases and J dropped 3 bases, with 17 bases sitting between them. The CDR3 is 16 residues long. CDR3 protein: CASSFGGAGFYTEAFF. The CDR3 DNA is TGCGCCAGCAGCTTTGGAGGGGCAGGGTTTTACACTGAAGCTTTCTTT.

The rearrangement joins TRBV4-1 to TRBJ1-5, with D maybe TRBD1 (6 bases). There are 15 residues in the CDR3. Germline CDR1 and CDR2: MGHRA and YSYEKL. Trimming shortened V by 3 bases and J by 6 bases, and 15 bases separated the two germline ends. CDR3 nucleotide sequence: TGCGCCAGCAGCCACCGGGACAAGGAGATTCAGCCCCAGCATTTT. This translates into CASSHRDKEIQPQHF.

Concerning this clone: Other DNA sequences in this sample translate to the same CDR3. This chain uses TRBV30 with TRBJ1-3; D not certain. Germline V lookup: CDR1 GTSNPN, CDR2 SVGIG (reference sequence). V was shortened by 0 bases and J by 1 base, with 4 bases between the two germline ends. The CDR3 loop spans 13 amino acids. In DNA, the CDR3 is TGTGCCTGGAGTGTGAGTTCTGGAAACACCATATATTTT. It is translated as CAWSVSSGNTIYF.